This T cell receptor (beta chain) was captured by sequencing in a study of blood T cell repertoires in COVID-19. In the study overall: Collection of acute and convalescent COVID-19 samples took place in the United States, Italy and Spain.

Trimming took 1 base from V and 4 from J, leaving 17 bases between them. The CDR3 has 17 residues. Germline CDR1 is MGHRA and CDR2 is YSYEKL. TCRdb's table, derived via immunoSEQ multiplex PCR, lists solely in-frame clones and lacks some. The top ten hold under 4.5% of the sample, which has 150,000 to 200,000 clones, 70% to 90% seen once. The source of this sequence is a woman in her 70s with acute or convalescent COVID-19. The V gene is TRBV4-1, the J gene TRBJ1-5; D unclear. The material sequenced was peripheral blood. CDR3: CASSQVGGRQRNQPQHF. CDR3 sequence (DNA): TGCGCCAGCAGCCAAGTTGGAGGTAGACAAAGAAATCAGCCCCAGCATTTT.